This T cell receptor beta chain was observed in a study of blood T cell repertoires in COVID-19. Across the study: Sites in the United States, Italy and Spain provided acute and convalescent COVID-19 samples. T cells, B-cell-depleted T cells, or PBMCs provided the cDNA or gDNA that served as material.

How the authors handled the data: From reference gene primer amplification, estimates of nucleated cell counts were derived. Method: immunoSEQ multiplex PCR; TCRdb's copy keeps in-frame clones and lacks some. Clone size and V and J calls were adopted from that table, with D and trimming inferred from the DNA. Among about 70,000 clones listed, roughly 73% were seen once. The sample consisted of peripheral blood. This receptor was obtained from a woman aged 55-75 years with acute or convalescent COVID-19.

This CDR3 is CASSQGTGLYGYTF. CDR3 DNA sequence: TGCGCCAGCAGCCAAGGGACAGGCCTCTATGGCTACACCTTC. The rearrangement links TRBV4-3 to TRBJ1-2; 7 bases are shared with TRBD1. Germline CDR1 reads LGHNA; CDR2 reads YSLEER. This CDR3 has 14 residues. The ends lost 1 base at V and 4 bases at J; junction bases unmatched: 3.